The T cell receptor (beta chain) under discussion was sequenced for a study of T cells and Merkel cell carcinoma outcomes. This clone came up once. Its antigen is not identified. Notes on the study in general: Repertoire plus T-cell density reportedly predicted Merkel cell carcinoma outcomes.

The method was immunoSEQ multiplex PCR; TCRdb's version includes in-frame clones alone and lacks a portion of them. The sample consists of some 13,000 clones, roughly 92% of them appearing once. Deletions cut 1 base from V and 5 bases from J, with 12 bases between. This CDR3 is built from 15 residues. Germline V gene data show CDR1 as SGHVS and CDR2 as FQNEAQ. This rearrangement joins TRBV7-8 to TRBJ2-4, with D possibly matching TRBD1 (6 bases). Sample: tumor tissue from Merkel cell carcinoma. This receptor was obtained from a human donor with Merkel cell carcinoma. The CDR3 DNA follows: TGTGCCAGCAGCTTAGTTTCGGCAGGGGAAAACATTCAGTACTTC. Amino acid sequence: CASSLVSAGENIQYF.